This T cell receptor (beta chain) was found in a study of Graves' ophthalmopathy and Graves' hyperthyroidism. Between the trimmed V and J ends, which lost 6 bases and 11 bases, there was a span of 14 bases. The germline V gene has CDR1 DFQATT and CDR2 SNEGSKA (reference sequence). The CDR3 runs 11 residues. From RNA, the CDR3 regions of TCR beta chains were amplified and sequenced. First-round RT-PCR employed HTBI primers, with a second-round multiplex PCR after it. One entry per CDR3 protein, called by TCRdb with MiXCR from the multiplex PCR reads. The repertoire has about 50,000 distinct CDR3 sequences, more than 40% of them found once; the top ten carry roughly 5%.

The source of this sequence is an adult woman with Graves' ophthalmopathy. The sample comprised peripheral blood. V usage is TRBV20-1 and J usage is TRBJ1-5; no reliable D call. In DNA, the CDR3 is TGCAGTGCCGCGGACCAAGAGACCCAGCATTTT. Protein product: CSAADQETQHF.